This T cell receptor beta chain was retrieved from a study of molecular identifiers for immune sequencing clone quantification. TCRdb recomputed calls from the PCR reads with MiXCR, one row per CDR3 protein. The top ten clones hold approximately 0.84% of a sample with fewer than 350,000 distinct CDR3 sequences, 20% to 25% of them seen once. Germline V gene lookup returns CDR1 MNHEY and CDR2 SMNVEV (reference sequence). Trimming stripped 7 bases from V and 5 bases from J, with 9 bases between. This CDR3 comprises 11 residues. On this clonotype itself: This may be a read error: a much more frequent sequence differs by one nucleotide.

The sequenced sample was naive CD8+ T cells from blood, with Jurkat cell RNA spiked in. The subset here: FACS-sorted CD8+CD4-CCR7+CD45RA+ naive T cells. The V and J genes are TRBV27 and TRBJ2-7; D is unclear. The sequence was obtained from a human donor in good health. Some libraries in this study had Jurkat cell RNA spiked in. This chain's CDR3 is CASTYGHEQYF. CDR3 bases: TGTGCCAGCACATATGGGCACGAGCAGTACTTC.